This is a list of T cell receptor beta chains from one sample in a study of early T cells in non-severe SARS-CoV-2 infection. TCRdb re-called the 5' RACE reads through MiXCR, storing one row per CDR3 protein. The sample consists of 60,000 or so distinct CDR3 sequences, about an eighth of them appearing once. Sequencing used whole blood. The receptors were sampled from an adult who was a healthcare worker with PCR-confirmed SARS-CoV-2 infection or an uninfected control (not recorded which). Both conserved end residues are part of each CDR3. A D gene is named only where the DNA matches it firmly. Size values are once, few and many counts, or a class for expanded clones, and some rows have none.

TRBJ2-1 TRBV7-8 many TRBD2 CASSPWKGGLVSPNEQFF TGTGCCAGCAGCCCCTGGAAGGGAGGACTAGTTTCACCCAATGAGCAGTTCTTC
TRBJ1-5 TRBV4-2 - TRBD1 CASSQDEDRGLQPQHF TGTGCCAGCAGCCAAGATGAAGACAGGGGGCTTCAGCCCCAGCATTTT
TRBJ1-1 TRBV12-3/TRBV12-4 - - CASSETPKNTEAFF TGTGCCAGCAGTGAGACTCCTAAGAACACTGAAGCTTTCTTT
TRBJ2-2 TRBV11-2 - - CASSLKTSLISGELFF TGTGCCAGCAGCTTAAAAACTAGCCTTATCAGCGGGGAGCTGTTTTTT
TRBJ2-2 TRBV10-3 - - CATQGSGELFF TGTGCCACGCAGGGGTCCGGGGAGCTGTTTTTT
TRBJ2-6 TRBV7-8 few - CASSLVATWGASGANVLTF TGTGCCAGCAGCTTAGTTGCGACCTGGGGGGCCTCTGGGGCCAACGTCCTGACTTTC
TRBJ2-4 TRBV6-1 few - CAGRGLNIQYF TGTGCCGGCCGAGGATTGAACATTCAGTACTTC
TRBJ1-1 TRBV14 - - CASSPTSGAEAFF TGTGCCAGCAGCCCGACCAGCGGGGCTGAAGCTTTCTTT
TRBJ2-1 TRBV20-1 many - CSASLPRGGNEQFF TGCAGTGCTAGTTTACCTAGGGGGGGCAATGAGCAGTTCTTC
TRBJ1-1 TRBV12-3/TRBV12-4 - - CASSISGGENTEAFF TGTGCCAGCAGCATAAGTGGGGGGGAGAACACTGAAGCTTTCTTT
TRBJ1-1 TRBV6-4 many - CASSETWSTEAFF TGTGCCAGCAGCGAGACGTGGAGCACTGAAGCTTTCTTT
TRBJ2-5 TRBV20-1 many - CSARDLDRWYQETQYF TGCAGTGCTAGAGACCTGGACAGATGGTACCAAGAGACCCAGTACTTC
TRBJ1-2 TRBV5-6 - TRBD1 CASSWRQGWVYGYTF TGTGCCAGCAGCTGGAGACAGGGCTGGGTCTATGGCTACACCTTC
TRBJ1-5 TRBV6-6 - TRBD1 CASSYGRGNNQPQHF TGTGCCAGCAGTTACGGCAGGGGGAACAATCAGCCCCAGCATTTT
TRBJ1-3 TRBV7-9 few TRBD1 CASSSQTGSNTIYF TGTGCCAGCAGCTCCCAGACAGGGTCGAACACCATATATTTT
TRBJ1-1 TRBV20-1 few - CSARTQSGTEAFF TGCAGTGCTAGGACCCAAAGTGGCACTGAAGCTTTCTTT
TRBJ2-6 TRBV7-2 many - CASSLGSVWGAQANVLTF TGTGCCAGCAGCTTAGGTTCTGTTTGGGGGGCGCAAGCCAACGTCCTGACTTTC
TRBJ2-7 TRBV11-2 few TRBD2 CASSLIRRAGDYEQYF TGTGCCAGCAGCTTAATTCGGCGGGCGGGAGACTACGAGCAGTACTTC
TRBJ1-2 TRBV12-3/TRBV12-4 many - CASSFNYGYTF TGTGCCAGCAGTTTCAACTATGGCTACACCTTC
TRBJ2-1 TRBV11-2 many TRBD2 CASSPRLAAGEQFF TGTGCCAGCAGCCCTCGACTAGCGGCTGGGGAGCAGTTCTTC
TRBJ2-1 TRBV2 - - CASSAGGTGTSYNEQFF TGTGCCAGCAGTGCGGGGGGGACAGGGACTTCCTACAATGAGCAGTTCTTC
TRBJ2-5 TRBV7-7 many - CASSYSTEETQYF TGTGCTAGCAGCTACTCGACCGAAGAGACCCAGTACTTC
TRBJ2-3 TRBV2 - TRBD2 CASSFRLAGGTDTQYF TGTGCCAGCAGTTTCAGACTAGCGGGAGGAACAGATACGCAGTATTTT
TRBJ2-3 TRBV6-5 many - CASSPMSASTDTQYF TGTGCCAGCAGCCCTATGTCAGCAAGCACAGATACGCAGTATTTT
TRBJ2-1 TRBV25-1 many TRBD2 CASRSGRELLF TGTGCCTCTCGGAGCGGGAGGGAACTCCTCTTC
TRBJ1-1 TRBV10-3 many TRBD1 CAIQTGLNTEAFF TGTGCCATACAGACAGGGTTGAACACTGAAGCTTTCTTT
TRBJ2-7 TRBV12-3/TRBV12-4 - - CASSLVESDYEQYF TGTGCCAGCAGTTTAGTTGAGTCCGACTACGAGCAGTACTTC
TRBJ2-1 TRBV7-9 - - CASSLVTGTYNEQFF TGTGCCAGCAGCTTAGTGACAGGAACCTACAATGAGCAGTTCTTC
TRBJ2-7 TRBV3-1 few - CASSQGVSEQYF TGTGCCAGCAGCCAAGGGGTGAGCGAGCAGTACTTC
TRBJ2-7 TRBV29-1 few TRBD1 CSVQTGGVYEQYF TGCAGCGTCCAGACAGGGGGGGTTTACGAGCAGTACTTC
TRBJ2-1 TRBV6-5 - TRBD2 CASSYSGGRATEQFF TGTGCCAGCAGTTACTCCGGCGGGAGGGCCACTGAGCAGTTCTTC
TRBJ2-1 TRBV29-1 - - CSVEGLQGPEQFF TGCAGCGTTGAAGGGTTGCAGGGGCCAGAGCAGTTCTTC
TRBJ1-2 TRBV7-8 few - CASSWQPQGTHGYTF TGTGCCAGCAGCTGGCAACCACAAGGAACCCATGGCTACACCTTC
TRBJ2-6 TRBV7-8 many - CASNRRGAGANVLTF TGTGCCAGCAACCGAAGGGGAGCTGGGGCCAACGTCCTGACTTTC
TRBJ2-2 TRBV6-6 many - CASSYNGGGNGELFF TGTGCCAGCAGTTACAATGGAGGGGGCAACGGGGAGCTGTTTTTT
TRBJ2-7 TRBV20-1 - - CSASGGGGAYEQYF TGCAGTGCTAGTGGCGGAGGGGGGGCCTACGAGCAGTACTTC
TRBJ2-5 TRBV7-9 many - CASSPLDGTQYF TGTGCCAGCAGCCCACTCGACGGGACCCAGTACTTC
TRBJ2-1 TRBV7-9 many - CASSLIGGRQGRMDNEQFF TGTGCCAGCAGCTTAATCGGGGGGCGACAGGGGAGGATGGACAATGAGCAGTTCTTC
TRBJ2-3 TRBV12-3/TRBV12-4 - - CASSLSYTQYF TGTGCCAGCAGTTTATCCTATACGCAGTATTTT
TRBJ2-1 TRBV6-5 few TRBD1 CASSTGTGAYNEQFF TGTGCCAGCAGCACCGGGACAGGGGCCTACAATGAGCAGTTCTTC
TRBJ1-2 TRBV5-1 - - CASSKNPGPEGNGYTF TGCGCCAGCAGCAAAAATCCGGGCCCAGAGGGGAATGGCTACACCTTC
TRBJ1-6 TRBV30 few - CAWSVGSSPLHF TGTGCCTGGAGTGTAGGGAGTTCACCCCTCCACTTT
TRBJ2-5 TRBV29-1 - - CSVKPGEETQYF TGCAGCGTTAAACCAGGGGAAGAGACCCAGTACTTC